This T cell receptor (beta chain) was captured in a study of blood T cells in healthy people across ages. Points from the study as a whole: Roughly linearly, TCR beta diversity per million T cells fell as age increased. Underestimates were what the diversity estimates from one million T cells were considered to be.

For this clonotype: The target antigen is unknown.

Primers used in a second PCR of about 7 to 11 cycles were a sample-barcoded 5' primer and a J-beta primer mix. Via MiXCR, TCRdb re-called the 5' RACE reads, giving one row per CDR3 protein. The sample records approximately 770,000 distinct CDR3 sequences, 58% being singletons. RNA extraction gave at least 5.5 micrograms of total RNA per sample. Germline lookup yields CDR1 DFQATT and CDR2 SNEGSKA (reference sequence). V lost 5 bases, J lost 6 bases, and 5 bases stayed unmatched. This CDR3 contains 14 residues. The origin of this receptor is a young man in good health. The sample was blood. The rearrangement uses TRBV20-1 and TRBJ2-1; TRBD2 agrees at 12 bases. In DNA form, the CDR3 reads TGCAGTGCTGCGACTAGCGGGAGAGGCAATGAGCAGTTCTTC. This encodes CSAATSGRGNEQFF.